This TCR beta chain was identified during a study of blood T cell repertoires in COVID-19. Study at large: T cells, B-cell-depleted T cells, or PBMCs provided the cDNA or gDNA that served as material.

Sequenced by immunoSEQ multiplex PCR; TCRdb stores in-frame clones only, minus some. The sample shows around 300,000 clones, about nine tenths of them seen only once. CDR3 length: 15 amino acids. The germline CDR1 and CDR2 sequences are MDHEN and SYDVKM. With 2 bases clipped from V and 3 bases from J, the junction kept 2 bases outside the gene matches. This receptor was taken from a middle-aged man with active or convalescent COVID-19. The V gene is TRBV28, the J gene TRBJ2-5; 11 positions agree with TRBD2. Sequences were obtained from peripheral blood. Here the CDR3 reads CASSLIAGGEETQYF. The CDR3 DNA reads as TGTGCCAGCAGTTTAATAGCGGGAGGGGAAGAGACCCAGTACTTC.